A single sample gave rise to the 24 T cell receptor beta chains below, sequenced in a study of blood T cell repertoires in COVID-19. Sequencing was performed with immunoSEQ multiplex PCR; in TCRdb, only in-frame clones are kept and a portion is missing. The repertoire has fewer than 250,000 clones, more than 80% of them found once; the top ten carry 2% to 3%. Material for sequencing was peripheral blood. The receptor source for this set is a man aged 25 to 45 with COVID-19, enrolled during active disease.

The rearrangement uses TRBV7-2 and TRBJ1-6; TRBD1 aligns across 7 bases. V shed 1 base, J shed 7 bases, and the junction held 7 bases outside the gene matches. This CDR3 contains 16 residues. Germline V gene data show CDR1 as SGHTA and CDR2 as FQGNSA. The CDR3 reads CASSLEGTARNSPLHF. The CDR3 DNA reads TGTGCCAGCAGCTTAGAAGGGACAGCGAGAAATTCACCCCTCCACTTT.

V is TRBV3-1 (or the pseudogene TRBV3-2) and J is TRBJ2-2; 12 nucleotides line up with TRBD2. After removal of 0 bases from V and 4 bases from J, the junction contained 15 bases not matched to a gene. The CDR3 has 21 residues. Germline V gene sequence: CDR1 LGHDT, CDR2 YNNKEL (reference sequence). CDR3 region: CASSQELTAWTSGTITGELFF. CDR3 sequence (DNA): TGTGCCAGCAGCCAAGAACTAACTGCCTGGACTAGCGGGACGATCACCGGGGAGCTGTTTTTT.

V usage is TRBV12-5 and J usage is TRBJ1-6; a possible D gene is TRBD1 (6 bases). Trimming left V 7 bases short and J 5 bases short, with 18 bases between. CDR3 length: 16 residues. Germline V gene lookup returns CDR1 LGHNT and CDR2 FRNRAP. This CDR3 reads CASALTETGNNSPLHF. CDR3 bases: TGTGCTAGTGCCCTCACCGAGACAGGAAATAATTCACCCCTCCACTTT. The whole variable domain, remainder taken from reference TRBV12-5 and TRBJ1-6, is DARVTQTPRHKVTEMGQEVTMRCQPILGHNTVFWYRQTMMQGLELLAYFRNRAPLDDSGMPKDRFSAEMPDATLATLKIQPSEPRDSAVYFCASALTETGNNSPLHFGNGTRLTVT.

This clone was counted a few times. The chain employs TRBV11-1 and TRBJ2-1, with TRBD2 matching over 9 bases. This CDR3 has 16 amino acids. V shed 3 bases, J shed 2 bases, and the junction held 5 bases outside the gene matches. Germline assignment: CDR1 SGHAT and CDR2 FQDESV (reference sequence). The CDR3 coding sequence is TGTGCCAGCAGCTTGGGTGCGGGAGGGCCCTACAATGAGCAGTTCTTC. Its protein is CASSLGAGGPYNEQFF.

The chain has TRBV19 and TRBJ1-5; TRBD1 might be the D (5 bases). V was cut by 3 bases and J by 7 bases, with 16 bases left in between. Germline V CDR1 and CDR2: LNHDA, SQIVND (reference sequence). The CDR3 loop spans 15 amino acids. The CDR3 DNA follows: TGTGCCAGTAGTATCCGGGGGGACTCCAGACAGCCCCAGCATTTT. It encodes CASSIRGDSRQPQHF.

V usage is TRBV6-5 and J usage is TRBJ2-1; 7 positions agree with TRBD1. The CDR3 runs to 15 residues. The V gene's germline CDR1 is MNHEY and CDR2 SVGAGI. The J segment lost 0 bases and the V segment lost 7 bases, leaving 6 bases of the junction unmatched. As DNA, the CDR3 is TGTGCCAGCACCGAAAACAGGGGCTCCTACAATGAGCAGTTCTTC. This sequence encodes CASTENRGSYNEQFF.

The CDR3: CASSQATGLQYGYTF. The CDR3 DNA reads as TGCGCCAGCAGCCAAGCAACGGGGTTGCAGTATGGCTACACCTTC. This sequence joins TRBV4-1 and TRBJ1-2; D is uncertain. Trimming pared 1 base from V and 5 bases from J, leaving 14 bases between. The CDR3 spans 15 residues. Germline V gives CDR1 MGHRA, CDR2 YSYEKL.

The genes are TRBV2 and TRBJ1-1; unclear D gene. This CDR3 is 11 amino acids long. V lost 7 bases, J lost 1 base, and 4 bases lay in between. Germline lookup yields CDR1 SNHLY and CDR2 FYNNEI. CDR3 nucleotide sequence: TGTGCCAGCACCCGGAACACTGAAGCTTTCTTT. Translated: CASTRNTEAFF.

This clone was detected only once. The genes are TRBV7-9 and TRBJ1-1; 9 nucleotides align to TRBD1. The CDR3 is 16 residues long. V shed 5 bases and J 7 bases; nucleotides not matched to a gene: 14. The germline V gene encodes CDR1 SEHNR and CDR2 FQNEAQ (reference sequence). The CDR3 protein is CASSRSAWTGEVEAFF. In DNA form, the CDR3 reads TGTGCCAGCAGCCGGTCGGCATGGACAGGGGAAGTTGAAGCTTTCTTT. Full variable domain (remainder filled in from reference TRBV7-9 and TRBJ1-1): DTGVSQNPRHKITKRGQNVTFRCDPISEHNRLYWYRQTLGQGPEFLTYFQNEAQLEKSRLLSDRFSAERPKGSFSTLEIQRTEQGDSAMYLCASSRSAWTGEVEAFFGQGTRLTVV.

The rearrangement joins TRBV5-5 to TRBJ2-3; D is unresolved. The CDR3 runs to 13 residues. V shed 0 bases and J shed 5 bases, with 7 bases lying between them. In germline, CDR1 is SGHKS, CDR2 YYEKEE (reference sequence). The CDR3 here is CASSLASVDTQYF. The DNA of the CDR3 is TGTGCCAGCAGCTTGGCCTCGGTAGATACGCAGTATTTT.

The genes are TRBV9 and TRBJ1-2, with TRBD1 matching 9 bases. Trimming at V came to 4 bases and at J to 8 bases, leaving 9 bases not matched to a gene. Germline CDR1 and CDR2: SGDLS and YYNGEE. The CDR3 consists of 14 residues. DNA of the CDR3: TGTGCCAGCAGCTCGGAAACAGGGGGCAACGGCTACACCTTC. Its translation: CASSSETGGNGYTF.

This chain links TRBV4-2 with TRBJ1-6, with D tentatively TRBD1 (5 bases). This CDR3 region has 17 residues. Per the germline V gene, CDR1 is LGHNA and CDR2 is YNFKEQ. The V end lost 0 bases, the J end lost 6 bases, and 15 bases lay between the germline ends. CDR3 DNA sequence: TGTGCCAGCAGCCAAGATTTGGGGGGAAAAGGTAATTCACCCCTCCACTTT. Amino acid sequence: CASSQDLGGKGNSPLHF.

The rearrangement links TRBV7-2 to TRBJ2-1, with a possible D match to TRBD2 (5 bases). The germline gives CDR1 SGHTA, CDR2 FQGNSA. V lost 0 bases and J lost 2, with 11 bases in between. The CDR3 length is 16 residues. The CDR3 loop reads CASSLAGIGTYNEQFF. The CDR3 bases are TGTGCCAGCAGCTTAGCCGGGATTGGCACCTACAATGAGCAGTTCTTC.

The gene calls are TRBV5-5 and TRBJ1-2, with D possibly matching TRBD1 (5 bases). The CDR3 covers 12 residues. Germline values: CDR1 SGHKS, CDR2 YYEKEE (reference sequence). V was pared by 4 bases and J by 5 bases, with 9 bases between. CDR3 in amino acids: CASSATEYGYTF. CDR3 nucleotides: TGTGCCAGCAGCGCGACAGAGTATGGCTACACCTTC.

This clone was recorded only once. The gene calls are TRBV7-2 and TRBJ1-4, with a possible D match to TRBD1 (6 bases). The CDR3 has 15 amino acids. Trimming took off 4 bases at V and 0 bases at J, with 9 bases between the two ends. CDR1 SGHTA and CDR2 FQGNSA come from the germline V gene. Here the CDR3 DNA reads TGTGCCAGCAGCTCACAGGGCCCAACTAATGAAAAACTGTTTTTT. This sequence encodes CASSSQGPTNEKLFF. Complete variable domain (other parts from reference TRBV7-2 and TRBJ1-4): GAGVSQSPSNKVTEKGKDVELRCDPISGHTALYWYRQSLGQGLEFLIYFQGNSAPDKSGLPSDRFSAERTGGSVSTLTIQRTQQEDSAVYLCASSSQGPTNEKLFFGSGTQLSVL.

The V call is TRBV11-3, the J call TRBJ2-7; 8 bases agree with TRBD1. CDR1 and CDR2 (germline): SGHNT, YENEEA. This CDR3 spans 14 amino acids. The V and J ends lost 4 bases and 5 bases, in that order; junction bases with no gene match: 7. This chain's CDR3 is CASSSGQGDHEQYF. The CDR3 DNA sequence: TGTGCCAGCAGCTCCGGACAGGGAGACCACGAGCAGTACTTC. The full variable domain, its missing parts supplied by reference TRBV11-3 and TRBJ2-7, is EAGVVQSPRYKIIEKKQPVAFWCNPISGHNTLYWYLQNLGQGPELLIRYENEEAVDDSQLPKDRFSAERLKGVDSTLKIQPAELGDSAVYLCASSSGQGDHEQYFGPGTRLTVT.

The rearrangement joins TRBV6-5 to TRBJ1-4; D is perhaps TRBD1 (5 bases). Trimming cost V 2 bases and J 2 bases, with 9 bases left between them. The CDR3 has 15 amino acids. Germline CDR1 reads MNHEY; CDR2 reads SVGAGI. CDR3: CASSYGAGTNEKLFF. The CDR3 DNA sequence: TGTGCCAGCAGTTACGGGGCCGGGACTAATGAAAAACTGTTTTTT.

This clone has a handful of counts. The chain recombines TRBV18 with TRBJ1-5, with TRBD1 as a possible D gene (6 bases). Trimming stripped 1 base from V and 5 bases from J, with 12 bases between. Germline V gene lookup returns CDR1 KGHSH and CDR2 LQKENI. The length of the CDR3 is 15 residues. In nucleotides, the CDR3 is TGTGCCAGCTCACCACAATCAGGGGTGGATCAGCCCCAGCATTTT. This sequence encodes CASSPQSGVDQPQHF.

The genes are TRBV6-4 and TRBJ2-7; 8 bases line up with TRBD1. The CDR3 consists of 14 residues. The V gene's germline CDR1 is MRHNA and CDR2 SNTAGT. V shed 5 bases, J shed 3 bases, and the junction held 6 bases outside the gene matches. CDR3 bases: TGTGCCAGCAGTATTGACAGGGGAAACTACGAGCAGTACTTC. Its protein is CASSIDRGNYEQYF.

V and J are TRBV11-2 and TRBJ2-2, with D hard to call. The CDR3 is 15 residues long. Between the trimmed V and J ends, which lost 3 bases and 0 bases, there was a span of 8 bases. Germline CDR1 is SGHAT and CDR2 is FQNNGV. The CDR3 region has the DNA TGTGCCAGCAGCTTCGAGAGGCCGAACACCGGGGAGCTGTTTTTT. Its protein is CASSFERPNTGELFF. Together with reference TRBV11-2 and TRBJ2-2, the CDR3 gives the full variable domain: EAGVAQSPRYKIIEKRQSVAFWCNPISGHATLYWYQQILGQGPKLLIQFQNNGVVDDSQLPKDRFSAERLKGVDSTLKIQPAKLEDSAVYLCASSFERPNTGELFFGEGSRLTVL.

CDR3 sequence reads: CASSLAPPGQGAYEQYF. Here the CDR3 DNA reads TGTGCCAGCAGCTTAGCACCCCCGGGACAGGGCGCCTACGAGCAGTACTTC. The J gene is TRBJ2-7, the V gene TRBV7-6; 9 nucleotides agree with TRBD1. CDR3 size: 17 residues. The germline CDR1 and CDR2 sequences are SGHVS and FNYEAQ. Trimming took 0 bases from V and 2 from J; bases not matched to a gene: 8.

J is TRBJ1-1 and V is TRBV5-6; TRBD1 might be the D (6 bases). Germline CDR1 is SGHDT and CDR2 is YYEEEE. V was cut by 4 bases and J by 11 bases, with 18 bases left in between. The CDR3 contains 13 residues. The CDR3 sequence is CASSPGQEVGAFF. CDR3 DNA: TGTGCCAGCAGCCCGGGACAAGAGGTGGGTGCTTTCTTT.

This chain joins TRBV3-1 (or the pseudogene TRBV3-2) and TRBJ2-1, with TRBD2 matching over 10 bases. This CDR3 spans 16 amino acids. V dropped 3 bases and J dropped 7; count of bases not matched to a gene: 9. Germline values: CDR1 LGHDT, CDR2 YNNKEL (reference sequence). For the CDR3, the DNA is TGTGCCAGCAGCCATGACTCTAGCGGGAGAATGAATGAGCAGTTCTTC. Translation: CASSHDSSGRMNEQFF.

The CDR3 DNA sequence: TGTGCCAGCAGCTCTGGACAGGGGGCCCCTAATGAAAAACTGTTTTTT. Its protein product is CASSSGQGAPNEKLFF. The V and J genes are TRBV7-2 and TRBJ1-4, with 11 bases lining up with TRBD1. The CDR3 has 16 amino acids. CDR1 is SGHTA, CDR2 FQGNSA, per germline. Losses at the gene ends were 4 bases for V and 3 bases for J; bases not matched to a gene: 4.